Here is one T cell receptor beta chain with its context. Its antigen remains unidentified. This may arise from a read error, as a much more abundant clone is one base away. The sample comes from a study of T-cell reconstitution after alpha-beta-depleted transplantation in children. Regarding the study as a whole: Several hundred expanded graft clones reportedly gave rise to the alpha-beta T cells present about two months after transplant.

The length of the CDR3 is 19 residues. From germline, CDR1 is ENHRY and CDR2 SYGVKD. Germline trimming cut 5 bases from V and 0 bases from J; bases unmatched to any gene: 7. Preparation of the TCRbeta library was carried out with unique molecular identifiers. TCRdb re-called the PCR reads through MiXCR, storing one row per CDR3 protein. The data contain under 70,000 distinct CDR3 sequences, roughly a tenth of them singletons. Sample: PBMCs, taken before TCRalphabeta/CD19-depleted stem cell transplant. The sequence was collected from a boy aged 5-17 years with acute myeloid leukemia, due to receive a stem cell transplant. The rearrangement uses TRBV10-3 and TRBJ2-2, with 15 bases that match TRBD2. The CDR3 DNA is TGTGCCATCAGTTCCTCCGGGACTAGCGGGAGGACGAACACCGGGGAGCTGTTTTTT. Translated: CAISSSGTSGRTNTGELFF.